The 26 T cell receptor beta chains below come from one sample, sequenced in a study of T cell repertoires in aging, cancer and after chemotherapy (dated by TCRdb to 2018 to 2020). TCR beta rearrangements were amplified from genomic DNA extracted from peripheral blood rather than from sorted cells or RNA. TCRdb names Illumina MiSeq as the instrument used. Rearranged TRB sequences spanning V, D and J segments were amplified in a multiplex touch-down PCR with a mixed TRB-A/B primer pool. TCRdb trimmed the raw reads at Q25, called clones with MiXCR and kept productive beta chains. Every CDR3 protein is listed once, alongside the most common genes and DNA of its rows. This sample has under 6,500 distinct CDR3 sequences in its table, and about 26% of those were observed once. About 4.2% of the sample goes to the ten largest clones. The sequenced sample consisted of blood. Receptors originate from a human donor in good health.

The chain is built from TRBV6-5 and TRBJ2-1; 7 bases align to TRBD1. Losses at the gene ends were 0 bases for V and 0 bases for J; bases not matched to a gene: 5. Germline V gene lookup returns CDR1 MNHEY and CDR2 SVGAGI. This CDR3 has 17 residues. CDR3 DNA sequence: TGTGCCAGCAGTTACTCCCCAGGGGGAAGCTCCTACAATGAGCAGTTCTTC. Its translation is CASSYSPGGSSYNEQFF.

About this clonotype: A junction boundary mismatches the germline segment, possibly from a read error. The V call is TRBV13, the J call TRBJ2-3, with 7 nucleotides matching TRBD1. The CDR3 totals 17 residues. Germline CDR1 reads PRHDT; CDR2 reads FYEKMQ (reference sequence). The CDR3 spells CASSLRTGAISTDTQYF. CDR3 bases: TGTGCTAGCAGCTTACGTACAGGGGCTATTAGCACAGATACGCAGTATTTT. The full variable domain, completed using reference TRBV13 and TRBJ2-3, is AAGVIQSPRHLIKEKRETATLKCYPIPRHDTVYWYQQGPGQDPQFLISFYEKMQSDKGSIPDRFSAQQFSDYHSELNMSSLELGDSALYFCASSLRTGAISTDTQYFGPGTRLTVL.

This clonotype was seen only a few times. The chain carries TRBV6-1 and TRBJ2-5; a possible D gene is TRBD2 (6 bases). CDR1 is MNHNS, CDR2 SASEGT, per germline. CDR3 size: 13 residues. V was cut by 10 bases and J by 2 bases, with 14 bases left in between. For the CDR3, the DNA is TGTGCCACCGAGGGGAGCGGGCAAGAGACCCAGTACTTC. This translates into CATEGSGQETQYF.

This clonotype is judged medium-sized (0.01 to 0.1%). V and J are TRBV6-5 and TRBJ2-2, with 10 bases aligning to TRBD2. After removal of 7 bases from V and 3 bases from J, the junction contained 5 bases not matched to a gene. Per germline, CDR1 MNHEY and CDR2 SVGAGI. CDR3 length equals 15 residues. CDR3 bases: TGTGCCAGCACGAAGCTAGCGGGGGACACCGGGGAGCTGTTTTTT. As protein: CASTKLAGDTGELFF.

By share, this clonotype ranks as medium-sized. The rearrangement links TRBV20-1 to TRBJ2-2; 7 bases are a match to TRBD2. Germline-derived CDR1 and CDR2 are DFQATT and SNEGSKA (reference sequence). The CDR3 covers 13 residues. Trimming removed 5 bases from V and 5 bases from J; junction bases left unmatched: 5. This CDR3 reads CSALAALTGELFF. CDR3 nucleotides: TGCAGTGCTCTAGCGGCCTTAACCGGGGAGCTGTTTTTT.

Comment on this clonotype: The junction and the germline gene differ at one end; a read error may be behind it. CDR3 region: CAISEAFRQPQHF. CDR3 nucleotide sequence: TGTGCCATCAGTGAAGCGTTCAGACAGCCCCAGCATTTT. This chain links TRBV6-1 with TRBJ1-5; D unresolved. This CDR3 contains 13 residues. Germline values: CDR1 MNHNS, CDR2 SASEGT.

Within the sample, this clonotype is medium-sized. The rearrangement links TRBV27 to TRBJ2-7; D is unresolved. CDR1 is MNHEY, CDR2 SMNVEV, per germline (reference sequence). V gave up 2 bases and J gave up 2 bases, with 7 bases separating them. The CDR3 spans 13 residues. The CDR3 region is CASSLAGAYEQYF. CDR3 nucleotides: TGTGCCAGCAGTTTAGCAGGAGCCTACGAGCAGTACTTC.

Of note for this clonotype: A much more abundant neighbour one base away suggests this may be a read error. The chain combines TRBV20-1 with TRBJ2-7, with D maybe TRBD2 (5 bases). This CDR3 spans 17 amino acids. CDR1 and CDR2 (germline): DFQATT, SNEGSKA (reference sequence). The CDR3 region is CSSHIRLTRESSYVQYF. The CDR3 nucleotides are TGCAGTTCTCACATTCGACTAACTCGCGAGTCTTCCTACGTGCAGTACTTC.

A few counts support this clonotype. The rearrangement links TRBV6-2 or TRBV6-3 to TRBJ2-3; 8 bases agree with TRBD2. The CDR3 contains 17 residues. Germline lookup yields CDR1 MNHEY and CDR2 SVGEGT. The V gene end was trimmed by 8 bases and the J gene end by 6 bases; junction bases not matched to a gene: 19. CDR3 loop: CASPPSAGGRREDTQYF. CDR3 nucleotide sequence: TGTGCCAGCCCCCCCTCCGCGGGCGGGAGGAGAGAGGATACGCAGTATTTT.

This clonotype has just a few counts. This chain joins TRBV7-2 and TRBJ1-4; TRBD1 aligns across 8 bases. Trimming at V came to 4 bases and at J to 8 bases, leaving 9 bases not matched to a gene. Per germline, CDR1 SGHTA and CDR2 FQGNSA. This CDR3 spans 15 amino acids. CDR3 coding DNA: TGTGCCAGCAGCTCTATGGACAGGGTTCCCGAAAAACTGTTTTTT. This sequence encodes CASSSMDRVPEKLFF.

This chain uses TRBV15 with TRBJ2-3; D is uncertain. Germline assignment: CDR1 LNHNV and CDR2 YYDKDF (reference sequence). Deletions cut 0 bases from V and 2 bases from J, with 6 bases between. The CDR3 covers 14 residues. The CDR3 here is CATSRDPPTDTQYF. The CDR3 DNA follows: TGTGCCACCAGCAGAGATCCCCCCACAGATACGCAGTATTTT.

The chain carries TRBV7-7 and TRBJ2-1, with D possibly being TRBD2 (6 bases). From germline, CDR1 is SSHAT and CDR2 FNYEAQ (reference sequence). Trimming cost V 1 base and J 9 bases, with 7 bases left between them. The CDR3 consists of 12 residues. CDR3 loop: CASSLEEGEQFF. The CDR3 coding sequence is TGTGCCAGCAGCTTAGAGGAGGGTGAGCAGTTCTTC. The variable domain in full, with the rest retrieved from reference TRBV7-7 and TRBJ2-1, is GAGVSQSPRYKVTKRGQDVTLRCDPISSHATLYWYQQALGQGPEFLTYFNYEAQPDKSGLPSDRFSAERPEGSISTLTIQRTEQRDSAMYRCASSLEEGEQFFGPGTRLTVL.

Relative to its sample, this clonotype is medium-sized. This chain links TRBV19 with TRBJ2-7, with TRBD1 matching 7 bases. The CDR3 totals 14 residues. The J segment lost 0 bases and the V segment lost 9 bases, leaving 8 bases of the junction unmatched. Germline CDR1 and CDR2: LNHDA and SQIVND (reference sequence). The CDR3 DNA reads TGTGCCAGCAGTCGACAGGGCAGCTCCTACGAGCAGTACTTC. Its translation: CASSRQGSSYEQYF.

V gene TRBV29-1 combines with J gene TRBJ2-1, with D possibly called TRBD1 or TRBD2 (8 bases each). This CDR3 region has 15 residues. Between the trimmed V and J ends, which lost 7 bases and 8 bases, there was a span of 24 bases. Germline V lookup: CDR1 SQVTM, CDR2 ANQGSEA. The CDR3 loop reads CSAGQGTGGFDEQFF. The CDR3 bases are TGCAGCGCCGGACAGGGAACGGGAGGGTTCGATGAGCAGTTCTTC.

By frequency in the sample, this clonotype is medium-sized. V and J are TRBV11-2 and TRBJ2-7; D is ambiguous. This CDR3 is built from 11 residues. Trimming took off 0 bases at V and 4 bases at J, with 1 base between the two ends. Germline CDR1 SGHAT, CDR2 FQNNGV. The CDR3 nucleotides are TGTGCCAGCAGCTTAGATTACGAGCAGTACTTC. It is translated as CASSLDYEQYF.

CDR3 nucleotide sequence: TGTGCCAGCAGTTGGGGGGACTCATTATCTAATGAAAAACTGTTTTTT. Amino acid sequence: CASSWGDSLSNEKLFF. This chain joins TRBV12-3 or TRBV12-4 and TRBJ1-4; D might be TRBD1 (5 bases). The CDR3 loop spans 16 amino acids. Between the trimmed V and J ends, which lost 4 bases and 3 bases, there was a span of 15 bases.

Of note for this clonotype: Since a much larger clone is just one base distant, this may be a read error. The rearrangement joins TRBV7-9 to TRBJ2-3; D call uncertain. This CDR3 region has 14 residues. The germline gives CDR1 SEHNR, CDR2 FQNEAQ (reference sequence). The V end lost 1 base, the J end lost 2 bases, and 7 bases lay between the germline ends. This CDR3 reads CASSLVVLTDTQYF. In DNA form, the CDR3 reads TGTGCCAGCAGCTTAGTTGTGCTCACAGATACGCAGTATTTT.

This clonotype rates as medium-sized. The rearrangement uses TRBV19 and TRBJ2-1; 9 bases align to TRBD1. The V gene's germline CDR1 is LNHDA and CDR2 SQIVND (reference sequence). The V and J ends lost 1 base and 4 bases, in that order; junction bases with no gene match: 8. CDR3 size: 17 residues. CDR3 DNA sequence: TGTGCCAGTAGTATAGGAGGAGGGACAGGGAATTACAATGAGCAGTTCTTC. Translation gives CASSIGGGTGNYNEQFF.

This clonotype was detected only once. The chain joins TRBV12-3 or TRBV12-4 to TRBJ1-1, with D possibly TRBD1 on 6 matching bases. Between the trimmed V and J ends, which lost 6 bases and 0 bases, there was a span of 23 bases. This CDR3 is 18 amino acids long. This CDR3 reads CASSLRGAGFLMNTEAFF. The CDR3 nucleotides are TGTGCCAGCAGCCTCCGGGGGGCAGGGTTTCTTATGAACACTGAAGCTTTCTTT.

The sample holds a few counts of this clonotype. The rearrangement joins TRBV20-1 to TRBJ2-5; no clear D gene. The germline gives CDR1 DFQATT, CDR2 SNEGSKA (reference sequence). Trimming shortened V by 0 bases and J by 1 base, and 9 bases separated the two germline ends. This CDR3 contains 14 residues. DNA for the CDR3: TGCAGTGCTAGAGAGGCGGCAGTCCAAGAGACCCAGTACTTC. Translating it yields CSAREAAVQETQYF.

On this clonotype itself: This may come from a read error, since a much larger clone is one base off. The chain uses TRBV11-3 and TRBJ1-1, with TRBD1 matching over 7 bases. The CDR3 has 13 amino acids. Germline trimming cut 1 base from V and 4 bases from J; bases unmatched to any gene: 0. Germline CDR1 reads SGHNT; CDR2 reads YENEEA. The CDR3 DNA is TGTGCCAGCAGCTTAGGACAGGGCACTGAAGCTTTCTTT. It specifies CASSLGQGTEAFF.

V gene TRBV19 combines with J gene TRBJ2-1, with 9 nucleotides matching TRBD2. V shed 5 bases and J 5 bases; nucleotides not matched to a gene: 7. CDR3 size: 15 residues. The germline V gene encodes CDR1 LNHDA and CDR2 SQIVND (reference sequence). The chain's CDR3 is CASSALAGDHNEQFF. Here the CDR3 DNA reads TGTGCCAGTAGTGCATTAGCGGGAGATCACAATGAGCAGTTCTTC.

This chain uses TRBV5-7 with TRBJ2-7; D is unresolved. TRBV5-7 is recorded as an ORF, its role being uncertain. The CDR3 is made up of 14 amino acids. The V end lost 0 bases, the J end lost 3 bases, and 10 bases lay between the germline ends. The CDR3 bases are TGTGCCAGCAGCTTGGCCTCCCCCATCTACGAGCAGTACGTC. As protein: CASSLASPIYEQYV.

The J gene is TRBJ2-3, the V gene TRBV9; tentatively, D is TRBD2 (5 bases). This CDR3 region has 14 residues. Germline values: CDR1 SGDLS, CDR2 YYNGEE. Trimming stripped 1 base from V and 5 bases from J, with 11 bases between. The CDR3 DNA is TGTGCCAGCAGCGTACAACCCGGAGGAGATACGCAGTATTTT. This translates into CASSVQPGGDTQYF.

This clonotype is labeled as medium-sized. The chain uses TRBV29-1 and TRBJ2-1; 8 bases are shared with TRBD2. This CDR3 comprises 15 residues. J gave up 11 bases and V 3 bases, and 15 bases lay outside the gene matches. Germline lookup yields CDR1 SQVTM and CDR2 ANQGSEA. The CDR3 here is CSVDIGLAGASKQFF. The CDR3 nucleotides are TGCAGCGTTGATATAGGCCTAGCGGGCGCTAGCAAGCAGTTCTTC.

The J gene is TRBJ2-1, the V gene TRBV7-3; no definite D call. The CDR3 covers 15 residues. The germline gives CDR1 SGHTA, CDR2 FQGTGA. V was trimmed by 0 bases and J by 2 bases, leaving 8 bases between them. CDR3 loop: CASSLTQAPYNEQFF. CDR3 bases: TGTGCCAGCAGCTTAACGCAGGCACCCTACAATGAGCAGTTCTTC.